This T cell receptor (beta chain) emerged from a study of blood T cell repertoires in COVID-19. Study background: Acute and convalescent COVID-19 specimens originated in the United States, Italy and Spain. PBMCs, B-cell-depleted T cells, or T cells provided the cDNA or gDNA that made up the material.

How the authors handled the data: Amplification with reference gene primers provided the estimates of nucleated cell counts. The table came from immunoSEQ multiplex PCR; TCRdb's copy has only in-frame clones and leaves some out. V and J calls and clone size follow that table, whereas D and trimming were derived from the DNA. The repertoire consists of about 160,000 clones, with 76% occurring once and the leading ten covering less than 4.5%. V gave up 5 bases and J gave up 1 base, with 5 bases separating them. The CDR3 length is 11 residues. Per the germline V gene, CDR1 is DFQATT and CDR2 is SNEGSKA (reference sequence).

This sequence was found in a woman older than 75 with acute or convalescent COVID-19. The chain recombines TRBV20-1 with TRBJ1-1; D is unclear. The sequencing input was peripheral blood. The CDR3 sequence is CSAVENTEAFF. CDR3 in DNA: TGCAGTGCTGTAGAGAACACTGAAGCTTTCTTT.